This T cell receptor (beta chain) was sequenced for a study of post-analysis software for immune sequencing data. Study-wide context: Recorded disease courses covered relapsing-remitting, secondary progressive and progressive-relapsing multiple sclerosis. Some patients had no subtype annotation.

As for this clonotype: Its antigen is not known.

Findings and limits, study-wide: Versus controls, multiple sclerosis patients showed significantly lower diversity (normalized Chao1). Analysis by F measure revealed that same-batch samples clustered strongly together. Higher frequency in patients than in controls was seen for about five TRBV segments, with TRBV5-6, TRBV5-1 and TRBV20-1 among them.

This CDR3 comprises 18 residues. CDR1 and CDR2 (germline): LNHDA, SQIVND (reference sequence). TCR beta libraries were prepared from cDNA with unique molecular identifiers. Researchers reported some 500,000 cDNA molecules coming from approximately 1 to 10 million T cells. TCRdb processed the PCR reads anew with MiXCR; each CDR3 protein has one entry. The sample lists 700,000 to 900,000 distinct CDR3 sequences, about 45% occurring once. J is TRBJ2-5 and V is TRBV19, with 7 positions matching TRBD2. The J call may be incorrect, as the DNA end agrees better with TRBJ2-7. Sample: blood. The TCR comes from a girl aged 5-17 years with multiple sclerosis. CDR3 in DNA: TGTGCCAGTAGTGCAGTCCGGGGCGCCGGGGGGATCGAGTACGAGCAGTACTTC. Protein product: CASSAVRGAGGIEYEQYF.